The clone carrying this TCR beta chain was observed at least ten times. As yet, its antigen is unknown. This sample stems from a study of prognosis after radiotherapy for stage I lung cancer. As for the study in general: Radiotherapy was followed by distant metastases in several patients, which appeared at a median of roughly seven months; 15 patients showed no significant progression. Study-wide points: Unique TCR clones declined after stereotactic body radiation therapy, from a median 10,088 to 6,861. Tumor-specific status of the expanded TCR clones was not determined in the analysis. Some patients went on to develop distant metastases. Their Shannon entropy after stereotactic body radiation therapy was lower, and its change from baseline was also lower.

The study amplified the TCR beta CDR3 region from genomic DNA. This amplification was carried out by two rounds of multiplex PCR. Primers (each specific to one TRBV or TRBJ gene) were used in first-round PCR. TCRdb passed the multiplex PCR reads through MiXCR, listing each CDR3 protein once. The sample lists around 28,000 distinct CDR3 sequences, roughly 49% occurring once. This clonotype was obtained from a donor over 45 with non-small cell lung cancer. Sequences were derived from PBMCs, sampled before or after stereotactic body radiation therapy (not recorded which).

CDR3 DNA: TGTGCCAGCAGCCTACAGGGTGGGTATGGCTACACCTTC. Translated, it gives CASSLQGGYGYTF. The rearrangement uses TRBV28 and TRBJ1-2, with D possibly matching TRBD1 (6 bases). Germline CDR1 is MDHEN and CDR2 is SYDVKM. V dropped 6 bases and J dropped 5 bases, with 13 bases sitting between them. CDR3 length: 13 residues.